A single sample gave rise to the 15 T cell receptor beta chains below, sequenced in a study of blood T cell repertoires in COVID-19. Method: immunoSEQ multiplex PCR; TCRdb's copy keeps in-frame clones and lacks some. In the table there are about 68,000 clones, approximately 86% of which are singletons. The source material was peripheral blood. The receptor source for this set is a man over 45 with acute or convalescent COVID-19.

This chain joins TRBV25-1 and TRBJ1-4; 9 positions agree with TRBD1. CDR3 size: 15 residues. Germline V CDR1 and CDR2: MGHDK, SYGVNS. Losses at the gene ends were 3 bases for V and 5 bases for J; bases not matched to a gene: 4. The CDR3 region has the DNA TGTGCCAGCAGTGATCCGGGACAGGGAAATGAAAAACTGTTTTTT. Amino acids: CASSDPGQGNEKLFF.

The chain combines TRBV28 with TRBJ1-1; D is undetermined. Trimming cost V 5 bases and J 0 bases, with 4 bases left between them. Germline assignment: CDR1 MDHEN and CDR2 SYDVKM. The CDR3 totals 12 residues. CDR3 sequence (DNA): TGTGCCAGCAGTCAGGTGAACACTGAAGCTTTCTTT. It translates to CASSQVNTEAFF.

CDR3 loop: CATAGGRSNTDTQYF. The CDR3 bases are TGTGCCACCGCGGGGGGGCGAAGTAACACAGATACGCAGTATTTT. The rearrangement joins TRBV2 to TRBJ2-3, with 9 bases aligning to TRBD2. Trimming at V came to 10 bases and at J to 2 bases, leaving 10 bases not matched to a gene. This CDR3 is 15 amino acids long. The germline CDR1 and CDR2 sequences are SNHLY and FYNNEI.

CDR3 loop: CASSVGQSGELFF. The CDR3 coding sequence is TGTGCCAGCAGCGTAGGGCAATCCGGGGAGCTGTTTTTT. The rearrangement uses TRBV9 and TRBJ2-2, with D unclear. V lost 0 bases, J lost 6 bases, and 6 bases lay in between. Germline CDR1 reads SGDLS; CDR2 reads YYNGEE. The CDR3 is 13 residues long.

The V call is TRBV6-2 or TRBV6-3, the J call TRBJ1-6, with D possibly TRBD1 on 5 matching bases. In germline, CDR1 is MNHEY, CDR2 SVGEGT. CDR3 length: 14 amino acids. Trimming left V 5 bases short and J 6 bases short, with 11 bases between. The CDR3 loop is CASSPGGGNSPLHF. The CDR3 DNA sequence: TGTGCCAGCAGTCCCGGGGGGGGTAATTCACCCCTCCACTTT.

The gene calls are TRBV12-3 or TRBV12-4 and TRBJ2-7, with D hard to call. The V and J ends lost 0 bases and 9 bases respectively, with 9 bases between them. The CDR3 consists of 12 residues. The CDR3 sequence is CASSLAPSGQYF. The CDR3 bases are TGTGCCAGCAGTTTAGCCCCTTCAGGGCAGTACTTC.

The chain joins TRBV18 to TRBJ2-7, with D possibly being TRBD2 (6 bases). Trimming stripped 3 bases from V and 4 bases from J, with 7 bases between. Germline V lookup: CDR1 KGHSH, CDR2 LQKENI. This CDR3 has 12 amino acids. The CDR3 DNA sequence: TGTGCCAGCTCACCTGGAGGGTACGAGCAGTACTTC. This gives the protein CASSPGGYEQYF.

V usage is TRBV2 and J usage is TRBJ1-2, with D unclear. This CDR3 comprises 13 residues. V was shortened by 1 base and J by 5 bases, with 8 bases between the two germline ends. Germline CDR1 is SNHLY and CDR2 is FYNNEI. For the CDR3, the DNA is TGTGCCAGCAGTGAAGGGACGGGATATGGCTACACCTTC. Translation: CASSEGTGYGYTF.

The chain recombines TRBV10-3 with TRBJ1-3, with 7 bases lining up with TRBD1. Per germline, CDR1 ENHRY and CDR2 SYGVKD. The CDR3 is 17 residues long. Trimming cost V 10 bases and J 0 bases; bases outside gene matches: 15. This CDR3 reads CATLMGQSINSGNTIYF. CDR3 DNA sequence: TGTGCCACACTTATGGGACAGTCCATAAACTCTGGAAACACCATATATTTT.

This chain uses TRBV3-1 (or the pseudogene TRBV3-2) with TRBJ2-3; 7 bases are a match to TRBD2. Germline V gene sequence: CDR1 LGHDT, CDR2 YNNKEL (reference sequence). The J segment lost 4 bases and the V segment lost 3 bases, leaving 4 bases of the junction unmatched. This CDR3 contains 14 residues. The CDR3 loop is CASSHLGGADTQYF. Written as DNA, the CDR3 is TGTGCCAGCAGCCACCTTGGGGGGGCAGATACGCAGTATTTT.

The chain recombines TRBV28 with TRBJ2-1, with 9 nucleotides matching TRBD2. The germline V gene encodes CDR1 MDHEN and CDR2 SYDVKM. V lost 5 bases to trimming and J lost 6 bases; unmatched junction nucleotides: 14. This CDR3 comprises 17 residues. CDR3: CASSPLLAGELGNEQFF. Written as DNA, the CDR3 is TGTGCCAGCAGTCCTTTGTTAGCGGGAGAATTAGGCAATGAGCAGTTCTTC.

V and J are TRBV28 and TRBJ1-1; tentative D call: TRBD1 (5 bases). The germline gives CDR1 MDHEN, CDR2 SYDVKM. CDR3 size: 12 residues. Trimming removed 7 bases at V and 7 bases at J, with 13 bases between. The CDR3 region has the DNA TGTGCCAGCACCAAGGGGAGGGGTGAAGCTTTCTTT. Translating it yields CASTKGRGEAFF.

The chain joins TRBV2 to TRBJ1-1; TRBD1 might be the D (6 bases). Trimming took 10 bases from V and 0 from J, leaving 12 bases between them. Germline values: CDR1 SNHLY, CDR2 FYNNEI. This CDR3 contains 13 residues. CDR3 bases: TGTGCCAACCGACAGGACATGAACACTGAAGCTTTCTTT. Amino acid sequence: CANRQDMNTEAFF.

The genes are TRBV19 and TRBJ2-1; 13 bases agree with TRBD2. Losses at the gene ends were 6 bases for V and 5 bases for J; bases not matched to a gene: 4. Germline V gene sequence: CDR1 LNHDA, CDR2 SQIVND (reference sequence). The CDR3 runs to 15 residues. The DNA for the CDR3 is TGTGCCAGTAGGCTACTAGCGGGGGGGCACAATGAGCAGTTCTTC. It yields the protein CASRLLAGGHNEQFF.

This CDR3 reads CSVEDARGTDTQYF. In DNA form, the CDR3 reads TGCAGCGTTGAAGATGCGAGAGGCACAGATACGCAGTATTTT. This rearrangement joins TRBV29-1 to TRBJ2-3; D unresolved. Trimming removed 0 bases at V and 1 base at J, with 8 bases between. Germline V gives CDR1 SQVTM, CDR2 ANQGSEA. The CDR3 runs to 14 residues.